This entry is about one T cell receptor beta chain. The V gene's germline CDR1 is SGDLS and CDR2 YYNGEE. The V gene end was trimmed by 0 bases and the J gene end by 3 bases; junction bases not matched to a gene: 6. The CDR3 loop spans 15 amino acids. The data were taken from a study of blood T cell repertoires in COVID-19. Under the authors' procedure: Cell counts per sample came from amplifying reference gene primers. The data were produced by immunoSEQ multiplex PCR, yet TCRdb's version contains in-frame clones alone and is incomplete. V and J calls and clone size are as listed in that table; D and trimming were resolved from the DNA. Of 30,000 to 50,000 clones in the sample, roughly nine tenths were seen once.

The origin of this receptor is a woman aged 25 to 39 in a cohort sampled during active COVID-19. The sequenced sample was peripheral blood. This chain connects TRBV9 to TRBJ2-7, with 7 bases matching TRBD2. CDR3 sequence reads: CASSVGGGDLYEQYF. The CDR3 nucleotides read TGTGCCAGCAGCGTAGGGGGAGGGGATCTCTACGAGCAGTACTTC.